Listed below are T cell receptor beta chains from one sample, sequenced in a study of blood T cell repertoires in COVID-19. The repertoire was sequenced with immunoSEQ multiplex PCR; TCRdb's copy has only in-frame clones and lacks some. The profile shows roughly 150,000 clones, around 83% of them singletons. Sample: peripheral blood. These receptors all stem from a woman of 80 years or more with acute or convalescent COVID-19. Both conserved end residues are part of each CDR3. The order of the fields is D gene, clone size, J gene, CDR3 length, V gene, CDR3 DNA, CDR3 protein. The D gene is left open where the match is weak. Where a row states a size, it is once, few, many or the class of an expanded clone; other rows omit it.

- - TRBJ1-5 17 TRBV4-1 TGCGCCAGCAGCCAAGTAGCAGAAAGTTATAGCAATCAGCCCCAGCATTTT CASSQVAESYSNQPQHF
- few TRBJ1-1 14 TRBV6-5 TGTGCCAGCAGTTACAGTACCCGGGGCACTGAAGCTTTCTTT CASSYSTRGTEAFF
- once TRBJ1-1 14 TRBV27 TGTGCCAGCAGTTTCGACGGGGGGGTAACTGAAGCTTTCTTT CASSFDGGVTEAFF
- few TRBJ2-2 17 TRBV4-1 TGCGCCAGCAGCCAAGTCTTAACAGGTTTAGCCACCGGGGAGCTGTTTTTT CASSQVLTGLATGELFF
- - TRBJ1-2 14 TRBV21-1 TGTGCCAGCAGCACACCGGGACAGAACTATGGCTACACCTTC CASSTPGQNYGYTF
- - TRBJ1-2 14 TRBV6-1 TGTGCCAGCAGTGAAGTGTCACAGATCTCAGGCTACACCTTC CASSEVSQISGYTF
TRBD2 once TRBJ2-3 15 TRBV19 TGTGCCAGTAGTATAACGGGAGGGCCGACAGATACGCAGTATTTT CASSITGGPTDTQYF
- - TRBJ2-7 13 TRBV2 TGTGCCAGCAGTGAAGCAACGGGGATCGAGCAGTACTTC CASSEATGIEQYF
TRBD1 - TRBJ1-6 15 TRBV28 TGTGCCAGCAGACGGACAGGGTGGGGGAATTCACCCCTCCACTTT CASRRTGWGNSPLHF
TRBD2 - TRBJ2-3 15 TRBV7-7 TGTGCCAGCAGCTTAGACGGGGGGGTTGCAGATACGCAGTATTTT CASSLDGGVADTQYF
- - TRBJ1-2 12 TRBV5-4 TGTGCCAGCAGCCCCGGTGGAGATGGCTACACCTTC CASSPGGDGYTF
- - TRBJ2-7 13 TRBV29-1 TGCAGCGCCCGACCGACGGGGGTGGGGGAGCAGTACTTC CSARPTGVGEQYF
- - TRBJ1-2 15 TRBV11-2 TGTGCCAGCAGCTCCTACGGACAGCCTGTCTATGGCTACACCTTC CASSSYGQPVYGYTF
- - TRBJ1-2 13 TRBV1 TGCACCAGCTCAAGGACAGGGGGGGATGGCTACACCTTC CTSSRTGGDGYTF
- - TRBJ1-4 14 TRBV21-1 TGTGCCAGCAGCAGAAGAATGGAGAATGAAAAACTGTTTTTT CASSRRMENEKLFF
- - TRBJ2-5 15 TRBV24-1 TGTGCCACCAGTGATTCGACAGTGCCCTTGGGGACCCAGTACTTC CATSDSTVPLGTQYF
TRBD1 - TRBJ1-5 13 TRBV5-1 TGCGCCAGCAGCCTGGGACAGAATCAGCCCCAGCATTTT CASSLGQNQPQHF
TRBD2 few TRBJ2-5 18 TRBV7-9 TGTGCCAGCACCCCTATCGGGAATCGGGGACTAGCAGAAGAGACCCAGTACTTC CASTPIGNRGLAEETQYF
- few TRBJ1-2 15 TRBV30 TGTGCCTGGAGTGTACTGGGGAGGATGTCGGATGGCTACACCTTC CAWSVLGRMSDGYTF
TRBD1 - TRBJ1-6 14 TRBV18 TGTGCCAGCTCAACACAGGGGTATAATTCACCCCTCCACTTT CASSTQGYNSPLHF
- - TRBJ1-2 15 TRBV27 TGTGCCAGCAGTTTACTTGGAGGTCAAAACTATGGCTACACCTTC CASSLLGGQNYGYTF
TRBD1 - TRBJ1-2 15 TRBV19 TGTGCCAGTAGTATCATAAGGGACAGACCTTATGGCTACACCTTC CASSIIRDRPYGYTF
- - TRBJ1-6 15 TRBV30 TGTGCCTGGAGTGAGCAGGCTGGGGCGGGGACACCCCTCCACTTT CAWSEQAGAGTPLHF
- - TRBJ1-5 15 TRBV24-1 TGTGCCACCAGTGATTTGACAGGGCCTAATCAGCCCCAGCATTTT CATSDLTGPNQPQHF
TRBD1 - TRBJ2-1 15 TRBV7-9 TGTGCCAGCAGCTTCACAGGGGGCGTTCAGTTTGAGCAGTTCTTC CASSFTGGVQFEQFF